The 16 T cell receptor beta chains below all came from one sample that was sequenced in a study of OX40 agonist ivuxolimab in advanced cancers. Profiled with immunoSEQ multiplex PCR; TCRdb holds only in-frame clones, not every one. The sample lists roughly 110,000 clones; 85% to 95% were seen once. This specimen was CD4+ or CD8+ T cells sorted from blood, taken in a trial of the OX40 agonist ivuxolimab. These TCRs come from an adult with an advanced solid tumor such as melanoma, head and neck, liver or kidney cancer.

This clone has a single count. V gene TRBV2 combines with J gene TRBJ1-2, with D uncertain. Germline V gene data show CDR1 as SNHLY and CDR2 as FYNNEI. The CDR3 spans 19 residues. Trimming stripped 0 bases from V and 8 bases from J, with 28 bases between. The CDR3 DNA is TGTGCCAGCAGTGAAGCGCTTTCACCAAGGTGGCAGCCCCTAAAGGGCTACACCTTC. This encodes CASSEALSPRWQPLKGYTF.

This chain connects TRBV6-4 to TRBJ1-2; D is unresolved. The CDR3 has 15 amino acids. V was cut by 5 bases and J by 5 bases, with 18 bases left in between. Germline CDR1 MRHNA, CDR2 SNTAGT. The DNA of the CDR3 is TGTGCCAGCAGTTTAGAGGCGGATGGGCCGTATGGCTACACCTTC. It is translated as CASSLEADGPYGYTF.

The chain combines TRBV28 with TRBJ1-5, with a weak D call TRBD1 (5 bases). V lost 4 bases and J 6 bases, leaving 19 bases between the germline ends. Per the germline V gene, CDR1 is MDHEN and CDR2 is SYDVKM. This CDR3 is 16 amino acids long. The CDR3: CASSSPRRGNRQPQHF. The CDR3 DNA is TGTGCCAGCAGTTCCCCACGTAGGGGAAATCGTCAGCCCCAGCATTTT. The variable domain in full, with the rest retrieved from reference TRBV28 and TRBJ1-5, is DVKVTQSSRYLVKRTGEKVFLECVQDMDHENMFWYRQDPGLGLRLIYFSYDVKMKEKGDIPEGYSVSREKKERFSLILESASTNQTSMYLCASSSPRRGNRQPQHFGDGTRLSIL.

V gene TRBV29-1 combines with J gene TRBJ2-1; D tentatively reads TRBD1 or TRBD2 (5 bases each). V was trimmed by 2 bases and J by 12 bases, leaving 14 bases between them. CDR1 and CDR2 from the germline V gene are SQVTM and ANQGSEA. CDR3 length equals 12 residues. The CDR3 sequence is CSVERGGPRQFF. For the CDR3, the DNA is TGCAGCGTTGAACGGGGCGGGCCACGGCAGTTCTTC.

This chain joins TRBV7-9 and TRBJ2-1, with 10 bases aligning to TRBD1. CDR1 is SEHNR, CDR2 FQNEAQ, per germline (reference sequence). With V trimmed by 7 bases and J by 0 bases, 9 bases remained unmatched. This CDR3 comprises 17 residues. Here the CDR3 reads CASTIDRGPSSYNEQFF. Written as DNA, the CDR3 is TGTGCCAGCACCATCGACAGGGGGCCGAGCTCCTACAATGAGCAGTTCTTC. Filled out from reference TRBV7-9 and TRBJ2-1, the complete variable domain reads DTGVSQNPRHKITKRGQNVTFRCDPISEHNRLYWYRQTLGQGPEFLTYFQNEAQLEKSRLLSDRFSAERPKGSFSTLEIQRTEQGDSAMYLCASTIDRGPSSYNEQFFGPGTRLTVL.

CDR3 nucleotide sequence: TGTGCCAGCAGCTTTGATTCTAGCGGGAGGGCGAACACCGGGGAGCTGTTTTTT. Its translation: CASSFDSSGRANTGELFF. The gene calls are TRBV7-3 and TRBJ2-2; 12 bases align to TRBD2. Losses at the gene ends were 3 bases for V and 0 bases for J; bases not matched to a gene: 5. CDR1 and CDR2 (germline): SGHTA, FQGTGA. The CDR3 length is 18 residues.

The chain employs TRBV6-5 and TRBJ1-3; 7 bases are shared with TRBD1. The J segment lost 3 bases and the V segment lost 4 bases, leaving 6 bases of the junction unmatched. CDR3 length: 15 amino acids. Germline-derived CDR1 and CDR2 are MNHEY and SVGAGI. The CDR3 region has the DNA TGTGCCAGCAGTTCCGACAGGGTCGTTGGAAACACCATATATTTT. It codes for CASSSDRVVGNTIYF.

V gene TRBV14 combines with J gene TRBJ1-1, with 9 bases that match TRBD1. The germline CDR1 and CDR2 sequences are SGHDN and FVKESK. The V and J ends lost 4 bases and 5 bases, in that order; junction bases with no gene match: 8. The CDR3 is made up of 15 amino acids. CDR3 in DNA: TGTGCCAGCAGCCGGAGACAGGGGGGATGGACTGAAGCTTTCTTT. Translating it yields CASSRRQGGWTEAFF. The full variable domain, completed using reference TRBV14 and TRBJ1-1, is EAGVTQFPSHSVIEKGQTVTLRCDPISGHDNLYWYRRVMGKEIKFLLHFVKESKQDESGMPNNRFLAERTGGTYSTLKVQPAELEDSGVYFCASSRRQGGWTEAFFGQGTRLTVV.

The V call is TRBV7-6, the J call TRBJ2-1, with no clear D. This CDR3 spans 13 amino acids. In germline, CDR1 is SGHVS, CDR2 FNYEAQ. V was shortened by 1 base and J by 8 bases, with 9 bases between the two germline ends. As DNA, the CDR3 is TGTGCCAGCAGCTTAGTCGAGAAGGATGAGCAGTTCTTC. It codes for CASSLVEKDEQFF.

The chain joins TRBV14 to TRBJ2-7; 7 nucleotides match TRBD1. Germline loops: CDR1 SGHDN, CDR2 FVKESK. The CDR3 contains 15 residues. The trim removed 1 base at V and 2 bases at J, leaving 5 bases unmatched. DNA of the CDR3: TGTGCCAGCAGCCAAGTCTTTGGGACAGCCTACGAGCAGTACTTC. It specifies CASSQVFGTAYEQYF.

The rearrangement joins TRBV10-3 to TRBJ2-2; maybe TRBD1 (5 bases). CDR3 size: 14 residues. V dropped 6 bases and J dropped 1 base, with 9 bases sitting between them. Germline CDR1 and CDR2: ENHRY and SYGVKD. CDR3 in amino acids: CAISRTGNTGELFF. The DNA of the CDR3 is TGTGCCATCAGCAGAACAGGGAACACCGGGGAGCTGTTTTTT.

This sequence joins TRBV28 and TRBJ2-1, with 7 bases that match TRBD2. V trimming: 11 bases; J trimming: 5 bases; junction bases outside the gene matches: 6. This CDR3 has 12 amino acids. Germline V CDR1 and CDR2: MDHEN, SYDVKM. CDR3 loop: CAVRERDNEQFF. The CDR3 DNA follows: TGTGCCGTGCGGGAGAGGGACAATGAGCAGTTCTTC. Looking up the rest from reference TRBV28 and TRBJ2-1 gives the full variable domain: DVKVTQSSRYLVKRTGEKVFLECVQDMDHENMFWYRQDPGLGLRLIYFSYDVKMKEKGDIPEGYSVSREKKERFSLILESASTNQTSMYLCAVRERDNEQFFGPGTRLTVL.

J is TRBJ2-7 and V is TRBV5-6, with a weak D call TRBD1 (5 bases). Germline CDR1 SGHDT, CDR2 YYEEEE. The ends were cut back, 7 bases at V and 7 bases at J, with 24 bases in the middle. The CDR3 totals 15 residues. The DNA for the CDR3 is TGTGCCAGCGCGTTCTCCGGGCGGAGTGGGGCGGAGCAGTACTTC. Its translation: CASAFSGRSGAEQYF.

The chain employs TRBV9 and TRBJ2-7; 11 bases are a match to TRBD2. V was pared by 4 bases and J by 1 base, with 16 bases of the junction left unmatched. From germline, CDR1 is SGDLS and CDR2 YYNGEE. This CDR3 has 19 residues. CDR3 DNA: TGTGCCAGCAGCCCCACTTGGGGACTAGCGGACTATTTATCCTACGAGCAGTACTTC. Translated, it gives CASSPTWGLADYLSYEQYF.

V and J are TRBV7-3 and TRBJ2-1; 14 nucleotides match TRBD2. The V gene's germline CDR1 is SGHTA and CDR2 FQGTGA. V lost 3 bases to trimming and J lost 7 bases; unmatched junction nucleotides: 2. This CDR3 comprises 15 residues. The CDR3: CASSFGTSGRNEQFF. DNA for the CDR3: TGTGCCAGCAGCTTTGGGACTAGCGGGAGAAATGAGCAGTTCTTC.

The V call is TRBV29-1, the J call TRBJ2-3; 9 nucleotides line up with TRBD2. Germline-derived CDR1 and CDR2 are SQVTM and ANQGSEA. The CDR3 totals 15 residues. V trimming: 0 bases; J trimming: 6 bases; junction bases outside the gene matches: 7. CDR3 region: CSVEDLAGVSDTQYF. The CDR3 DNA sequence: TGCAGCGTTGAAGACTTAGCGGGAGTATCCGATACGCAGTATTTT.